Following are 18 T cell receptor beta chains from one sample sequenced in a study of post-analysis software for immune sequencing data. Study-level findings and limits: Included in a set of four or five TRBV segments more frequent in patients than controls were TRBV5-6, TRBV5-1 and TRBV20-1.

These TCRs are of unknown antigen specificity. Unique molecular identifiers were built into the TCR beta cDNA libraries. Each CDR3 protein gets one entry after TCRdb re-called the PCR reads with MiXCR. Of about 430,000 distinct CDR3 sequences listed, approximately 38% are singletons. Sequencing used blood. The receptors originated from a girl aged 2 to 10 with multiple sclerosis.

The DNA of the CDR3 is TGTGCCATCAGTGAGTCCGTTCGGCAGGCAGGGGTGACCCAGTACTTC. Its translation is CAISESVRQAGVTQYF. V gene TRBV10-3 combines with J gene TRBJ2-5, with D possibly TRBD1 on 6 matching bases. CDR1 and CDR2 from the germline V gene are ENHRY and SYGVKD. The CDR3 is 16 residues long. With 0 bases removed from V and 7 bases from J, the gap between germline ends came to 18 bases.

V is TRBV5-1 and J is TRBJ1-2, with D maybe TRBD1 (6 bases). Trimming shortened V by 4 bases and J by 2 bases, and 24 bases separated the two germline ends. The CDR3 is made up of 18 amino acids. Germline V gene lookup returns CDR1 SGHRS and CDR2 YFSETQ. CDR3 nucleotides: TGCGCCAGCAGCCCACTTGGACAGAACATCGCGTCGAACTATGGCTACACCTTC. Translated: CASSPLGQNIASNYGYTF.

This sequence joins TRBV10-3 and TRBJ2-7; the match to TRBD2 covers 9 bases. The CDR3 consists of 14 residues. V lost 6 bases, J lost 6 bases, and 9 bases stayed unmatched. Germline V gene sequence: CDR1 ENHRY, CDR2 SYGVKD. CDR3 sequence reads: CAISDSGRQGEQYF. CDR3 sequence (DNA): TGTGCCATCAGCGATAGCGGGAGACAGGGCGAGCAGTACTTC.

Only a few counts were recorded for this clonotype. The J gene is TRBJ2-1, the V gene TRBV18, with 7 bases fitting TRBD2. V was clipped by 0 bases and J by 13 bases; unmatched bases: 6. CDR1 is KGHSH, CDR2 LQKENI, per germline. CDR3 length equals 13 residues. The CDR3 reads CASSPPPGGIQFF. The DNA for the CDR3 is TGTGCCAGCTCACCACCTCCCGGGGGGATACAGTTCTTC. Full variable domain (remainder filled in from reference TRBV18 and TRBJ2-1): NAGVMQNPRHLVRRRGQEARLRCSPMKGHSHVYWYRQLPEEGLKFMVYLQKENIIDESGMPKERFSAEFPKEGPSILRIQQVVRGDSAAYFCASSPPPGGIQFFGPGTRLTVL.

The sample holds a few counts of this clonotype. The DNA of the CDR3 is TGCGCCAGCAGCTTTGGACAGGGGATCCACGAGCAGTACTTC. It yields the protein CASSFGQGIHEQYF. J is TRBJ2-5 and V is TRBV5-1; 9 positions agree with TRBD1. The DNA end lines up better with TRBJ2-7; the J call may be wrong. Germline loops: CDR1 SGHRS, CDR2 YFSETQ. CDR3 length: 14 amino acids.

This rearrangement joins TRBV20-1 to TRBJ2-1; D unresolved. The germline V gene encodes CDR1 DFQATT and CDR2 SNEGSKA (reference sequence). V lost 3 bases and J lost 7, with 19 bases in between. CDR3 length: 15 amino acids. DNA for the CDR3: TGCAGTGCTAGTGTCCGACAACTTTCTCAGAATGAGCAGTTCTTC. This sequence encodes CSASVRQLSQNEQFF.

The sample holds a few counts of this clonotype. The V call is TRBV5-1, the J call TRBJ1-1; D unresolved. Per the germline V gene, CDR1 is SGHRS and CDR2 is YFSETQ. Trimming removed 0 bases from V and 7 bases from J, with 13 bases in between. The CDR3 loop spans 14 amino acids. The CDR3 region has the DNA TGCGCCAGCAGCTTGGGACCGCGCGACGGTGAAGCTTTCTTT. Translating gives CASSLGPRDGEAFF.

This chain connects TRBV7-9 to TRBJ2-7; D uncertain. Trimming left V 2 bases short and J 0 bases short, with 8 bases between. Germline V lookup: CDR1 SEHNR, CDR2 FQNEAQ (reference sequence). This CDR3 has 14 residues. The CDR3: CASSLSEVSYEQYF. The CDR3 nucleotides read TGTGCCAGCAGCTTAAGTGAGGTCTCCTACGAGCAGTACTTC.

This clonotype was seen a handful of times. This chain's CDR3 is CASSLIGTGFYEQYF. The CDR3, as DNA: TGTGCCAGCAGTTTAATAGGGACAGGGTTTTACGAGCAGTACTTC. The chain links TRBV28 to TRBJ2-7, with 9 nucleotides matching TRBD1. The CDR3 contains 15 residues. Germline-derived CDR1 and CDR2 are MDHEN and SYDVKM. Germline trimming cut 2 bases from V and 4 bases from J; bases unmatched to any gene: 6.

The chain has TRBV28 and TRBJ2-7, with TRBD1 matching 8 bases. The CDR3 loop spans 15 amino acids. V shed 1 base and J 2 bases; nucleotides not matched to a gene: 4. Germline CDR1 reads MDHEN; CDR2 reads SYDVKM. The chain's CDR3 is CASSLLADRAYEQYF. As DNA, the CDR3 is TGTGCCAGCAGTTTATTAGCGGACAGGGCCTACGAGCAGTACTTC.

The V call is TRBV12-3 or TRBV12-4, the J call TRBJ1-5; possibly TRBD1 for D (5 bases). The CDR3 totals 14 residues. V lost 3 bases, J lost 4 bases, and 10 bases lay in between. DNA of the CDR3: TGTGCCAGCAGTTTCGGGACTCAAAATCAGCCCCAGCATTTT. Translating it yields CASSFGTQNQPQHF.

The rearrangement uses TRBV6-5 and TRBJ2-2; 7 nucleotides line up with TRBD2. CDR3 length: 15 amino acids. CDR1 and CDR2 from the germline V gene are MNHEY and SVGAGI. The V and J ends lost 6 bases and 5 bases, in that order; junction bases with no gene match: 9. This CDR3 reads CASRDRWGGTGELFF. The CDR3, as DNA: TGTGCCAGCAGGGACCGATGGGGAGGGACCGGGGAGCTGTTTTTT.

J is TRBJ2-6 and V is TRBV5-1; TRBD1 might be the D (5 bases). This CDR3 has 15 amino acids. V gave up 1 base and J gave up 3 bases, with 8 bases separating them. The germline V gene has CDR1 SGHRS and CDR2 YFSETQ. Written as DNA, the CDR3 is TGCGCCAGCAGCTTGCAAGGGGATGGGGCCAACGTCCTGACTTTC. It encodes CASSLQGDGANVLTF.

This chain links TRBV28 with TRBJ2-7, with TRBD1 identical over 9 bases. This CDR3 spans 14 amino acids. V shed 6 bases, J shed 3 bases, and the junction held 6 bases outside the gene matches. The germline CDR1 and CDR2 sequences are MDHEN and SYDVKM. DNA of the CDR3: TGTGCCAGCAGGGACAGGGGAGGGATCTACGAGCAGTACTTC. Translation: CASRDRGGIYEQYF.

The chain employs TRBV20-1 and TRBJ2-3; 8 nucleotides match TRBD2. The germline gives CDR1 DFQATT, CDR2 SNEGSKA (reference sequence). The CDR3 runs 12 residues. V gave up 7 bases and J gave up 1 base; unmatched junction bases: 1. The CDR3 DNA reads TGCAGTGTGACTAGCGGCACAGATACGCAGTATTTT. Translation: CSVTSGTDTQYF.

This clonotype was observed a few times. The chain employs TRBV27 and TRBJ1-1, with D hard to call. Germline V CDR1 and CDR2: MNHEY, SMNVEV (reference sequence). Trimming pared 0 bases from V and 11 bases from J, leaving 13 bases between. The CDR3 contains 13 residues. CDR3 nucleotides: TGTGCCAGCAGTTTATCGGCGTCCCAGGCGGCTTTCTTT. It translates to CASSLSASQAAFF.

The chain is built from TRBV20-1 and TRBJ1-5, with D unclear. Germline CDR1 reads DFQATT; CDR2 reads SNEGSKA (reference sequence). The CDR3 has 16 residues. The V end was cut by 3 bases, the J end by 0 bases, with 15 bases between. Here the CDR3 reads CSARGSGTFSNQPQHF. Here the CDR3 DNA reads TGCAGTGCTAGGGGGAGCGGCACATTTAGCAATCAGCCCCAGCATTTT.

This clonotype was seen a few times. V is TRBV24-1 and J is TRBJ1-2, with 8 bases aligning to TRBD1. The CDR3 is 13 amino acids. J lost 3 bases, V lost 5 bases, and 1 base had no gene match. Germline loops: CDR1 KGHDR, CDR2 SFDVKD. This CDR3 reads CATSAGGYYGYTF. In DNA form, the CDR3 reads TGTGCCACCAGTGCAGGGGGCTACTATGGCTACACCTTC.